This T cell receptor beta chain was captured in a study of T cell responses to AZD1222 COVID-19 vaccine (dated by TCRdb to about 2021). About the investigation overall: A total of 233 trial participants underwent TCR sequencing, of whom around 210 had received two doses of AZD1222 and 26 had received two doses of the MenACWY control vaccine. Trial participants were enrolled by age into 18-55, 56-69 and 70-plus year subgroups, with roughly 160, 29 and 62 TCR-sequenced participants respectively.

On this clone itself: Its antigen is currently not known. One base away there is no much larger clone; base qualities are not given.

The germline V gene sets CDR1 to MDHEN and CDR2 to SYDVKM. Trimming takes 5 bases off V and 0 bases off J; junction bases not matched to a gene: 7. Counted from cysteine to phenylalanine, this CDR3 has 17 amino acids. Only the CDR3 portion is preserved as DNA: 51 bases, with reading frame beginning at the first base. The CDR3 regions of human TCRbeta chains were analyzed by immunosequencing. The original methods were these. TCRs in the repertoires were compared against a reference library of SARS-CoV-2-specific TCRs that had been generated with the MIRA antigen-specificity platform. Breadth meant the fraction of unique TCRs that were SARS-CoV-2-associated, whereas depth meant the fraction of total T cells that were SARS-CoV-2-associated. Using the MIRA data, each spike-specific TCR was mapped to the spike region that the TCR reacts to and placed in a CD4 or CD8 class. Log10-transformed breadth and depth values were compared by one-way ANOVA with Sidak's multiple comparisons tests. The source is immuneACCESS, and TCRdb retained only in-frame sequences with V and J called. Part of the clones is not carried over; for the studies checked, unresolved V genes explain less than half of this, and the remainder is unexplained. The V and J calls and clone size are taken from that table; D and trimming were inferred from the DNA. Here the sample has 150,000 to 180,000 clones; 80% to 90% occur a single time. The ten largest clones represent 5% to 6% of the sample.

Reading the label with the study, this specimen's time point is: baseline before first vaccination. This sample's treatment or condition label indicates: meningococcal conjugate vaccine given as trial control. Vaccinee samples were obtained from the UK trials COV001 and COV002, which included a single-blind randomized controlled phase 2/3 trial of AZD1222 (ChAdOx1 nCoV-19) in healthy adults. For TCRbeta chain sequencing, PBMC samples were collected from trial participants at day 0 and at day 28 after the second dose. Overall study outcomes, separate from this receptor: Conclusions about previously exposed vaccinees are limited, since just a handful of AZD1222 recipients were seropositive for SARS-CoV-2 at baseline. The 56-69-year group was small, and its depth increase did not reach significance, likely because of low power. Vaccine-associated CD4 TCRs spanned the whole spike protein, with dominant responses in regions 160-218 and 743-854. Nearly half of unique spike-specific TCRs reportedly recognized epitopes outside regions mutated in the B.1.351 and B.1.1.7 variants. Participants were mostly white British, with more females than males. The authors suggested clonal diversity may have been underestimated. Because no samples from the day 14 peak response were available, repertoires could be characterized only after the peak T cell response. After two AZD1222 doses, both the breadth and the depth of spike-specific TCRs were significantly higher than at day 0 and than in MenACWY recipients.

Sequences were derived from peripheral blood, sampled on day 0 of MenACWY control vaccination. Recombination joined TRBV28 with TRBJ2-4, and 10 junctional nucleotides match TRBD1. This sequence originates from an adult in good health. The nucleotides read TGTGCCAGCAGTCTGGACAGGGGGTTTGTAGCCAAAAACATTCAGTACTTC. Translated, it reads CASSLDRGFVAKNIQYF.